One and the same sample provided the 29 T cell receptor delta chains below, sequenced in a study of gamma-delta T cells after stem cell transplantation. TCRdb redid the clone calls on the RT-PCR reads with CATT. This sample carries some 12,000 delta-chain clones, 1.3% of them seen once, and the ten largest clones take approximately 10%. The sequencing sample was made of gamma-delta T cells. The source is a human donor. It is not recorded whose cells these are; they may come from a transplant donor.

This clone has only a few counts. At one end the junction does not follow the germline gene, possibly because of a read error. This chain connects TRDV2 to TRDJ1; 12 bases map to TRDD3. The CDR3 is 15 amino acids. Germline CDR1 reads GEAIGNYY; CDR2 reads EKD. This CDR3 is CACDPILGDTDKLIF. As DNA, the CDR3 is TGTGCCTGTGACCCTATACTGGGGGATACCGATAAGCTCATCTTT.

As concerns this clone: A far larger clone differs by one base, so this is likely a read error. Additional DNA sequences in this sample encode the identical CDR3. The CDR3 here is CACDPLGLNTDKLIF. The CDR3 coding sequence is TGTGCCTGCGACCCCTTGGGGCTCAACACCGATAAACTCATCTTT. The chain joins TRDV2 to TRDJ1; D perhaps matches TRDD3 (5 bases). The CDR3 length is 15 residues. The germline V gene has CDR1 GEAIGNYY and CDR2 EKD. V was cut by 7 bases and J by 0 bases, with 17 bases left in between.

In its sample, this clone ranks as medium-sized (0.01 to 0.1%). The genes are TRDV2 and TRDJ1, with D unresolved. There are 16 residues in the CDR3. V gave up 0 bases and J gave up 2 bases, with 15 bases separating them. The germline gives CDR1 GEAIGNYY, CDR2 EKD. The CDR3 loop is CACDTVSRVPTDKLIF. Written as DNA, the CDR3 is TGTGCCTGTGACACCGTAAGCAGGGTACCGACCGATAAACTCATCTTT.

This clone was found many times. The chain recombines TRDV2 with TRDJ1; 9 bases map to TRDD3. The CDR3 is 18 residues long. CDR1 is GEAIGNYY and CDR2 is EKD in the germline V gene. Germline trimming cut 3 bases from V and 0 bases from J; bases unmatched to any gene: 13. CDR3 sequence: CACDPLGTGGPNTDKLIF. CDR3 bases: TGTGCCTGTGACCCTCTTGGTACTGGGGGACCAAACACCGATAAACTCATCTTT.

In its sample, this clone was seen a few times. TCRdb records a much larger clone's protein for this DNA, with a difference at residue 3 that likely arises from a read error; the protein given is the translation of the DNA. V usage is TRDV2 and J usage is TRDJ1; TRDD3 agrees at 9 bases. Germline CDR1 GEAIGNYY, CDR2 EKD. The CDR3 spans 17 residues. Here the CDR3 DNA reads TGTGCCTATGACGCCGTTACTGGGGGAGCTCTCACCGATAAACTCATCTTT. Protein: CAYDAVTGGALTDKLIF.

By share of the sample, this clone is medium-sized (0.01 to 0.1%). The sample has other DNA sequences that encode this CDR3 too. The chain couples TRDV2 to TRDJ1; tentatively, D is TRDD3 (5 bases). The V end lost 3 bases, the J end lost 0 bases, and 10 bases lay between the germline ends. Per germline, CDR1 GEAIGNYY and CDR2 EKD. The CDR3 consists of 14 residues. This CDR3 reads CACDSVLDTDKLIF. The CDR3 region has the DNA TGTGCCTGTGACTCAGTACTGGACACCGATAAACTCATCTTT.

This clone has a handful of counts. A far larger clone is off by one base, so a read error is likely. Other DNA sequences of this sample code for an identical CDR3. The rearrangement joins TRDV2 to TRDJ1; 7 bases are shared with TRDD3. The CDR3 is made up of 18 amino acids. Germline lookup yields CDR1 GEAIGNYY and CDR2 EKD. DNA of the CDR3: TGTGCCTGCGACACTCTGGGGGCTCGAACTTCTTACACCGATAAACTCATCTTT. Its protein product is CACDTLGARTSYTDKLIF.

On this clone: It is likely a read error: a sequence one base away is far more abundant. Distinct nucleotide sequences in the sample also encode this CDR3. For the CDR3, the DNA is TGTGCCTGTGACACCGTGGGTGGTGGACCCGACACCGATAAACTCATCTTT. Encoded protein: CACDTVGGGPDTDKLIF. The V gene is TRDV2, the J gene TRDJ1; D is uncertain. V was cut by 0 bases and J by 0 bases, with 16 bases left in between. Germline V lookup: CDR1 GEAIGNYY, CDR2 EKD. The CDR3 is made up of 17 amino acids.

This clone was detected only a few times. The protein in TCRdb stems from a much larger clone and differs at residue 13 from this DNA's translation, likely a read error; here the protein is translated from the DNA. This sequence joins TRDV2 and TRDJ1, with 13 positions matching TRDD3. This CDR3 spans 19 amino acids. V shed 3 bases and J 1 base; nucleotides not matched to a gene: 13. Germline CDR1 is GEAIGNYY and CDR2 is EKD. The CDR3 DNA sequence: TGTGCCTGTGACTCTGTAGCCCTACTGGGGGATACGCGCACCGATAAACTCATCTTT. Protein product: CACDSVALLGDTRTDKLIF.

For this clone: Other nucleotide sequences from this sample produce the same CDR3. The V and J genes are TRDV2 and TRDJ1, with 11 bases identical to TRDD3. Germline loops: CDR1 GEAIGNYY, CDR2 EKD. V dropped 0 bases and J dropped 0; count of bases not matched to a gene: 2. The CDR3 runs to 16 residues. CDR3 amino acids: CACDTLGDTYTDKLIF. CDR3 nucleotides: TGTGCCTGTGACACCTTGGGGGATACGTACACCGATAAACTCATCTTT.

This clone has just a few counts. TCRdb's protein for this DNA is that of a much larger clone and differs from the translation at residue 12, likely a read error; the protein shown is the DNA translation. This chain links TRDV2 with TRDJ1; 8 bases are a match to TRDD3. The CDR3 extends over 16 amino acids. Trimming cost V 4 bases and J 6 bases; bases outside gene matches: 15. The V gene's germline CDR1 is GEAIGNYY and CDR2 EKD. The DNA of the CDR3 is TGTGCCTGTGATGTACTGGGGGCCCCAGGCGCCAATAAACTCATCTTT. It is translated as CACDVLGAPGANKLIF.

In its sample, this clone was seen a few times. This chain's CDR3 is CACDTVPTGGYSSNPSALTAQLFF. The DNA for the CDR3 is TGTGCCTGTGACACCGTCCCAACTGGGGGATACTCGTCTAATCCATCCGCTTTGACAGCACAACTCTTCTTT. The chain couples TRDV2 to TRDJ2, with 12 bases matching TRDD3. The CDR3 is 24 amino acids. Germline V gene sequence: CDR1 GEAIGNYY, CDR2 EKD. V lost 0 bases and J lost 0; bases outside the gene matches: 22.

This clone was seen only a few times. The chain carries TRDV2 and TRDJ1; 8 bases are a match to TRDD3. The germline V gene has CDR1 GEAIGNYY and CDR2 EKD. With 2 bases clipped from V and 0 bases from J, the junction kept 16 bases outside the gene matches. The CDR3 runs 19 residues. DNA for the CDR3: TGTGCCTGTGACATCTTACTGGGGGCTTCCGATCCGTACACCGATAAACTCATCTTT. It encodes CACDILLGASDPYTDKLIF.

The chain employs TRDV2 and TRDJ1; no clear D gene. This CDR3 contains 16 residues. V lost 1 base and J 4 bases, leaving 18 bases between the germline ends. Germline V CDR1 and CDR2: GEAIGNYY, EKD. CDR3: CACDTLWRSRDDKLIF. CDR3 coding DNA: TGTGCCTGTGACACTCTGTGGCGATCAAGGGACGATAAACTCATCTTT.

The genes are TRDV2 and TRDJ1; 9 bases fit TRDD3. Germline CDR1 is GEAIGNYY and CDR2 is EKD. V shed 3 bases, J shed 0 bases, and the junction held 13 bases outside the gene matches. This CDR3 region has 18 residues. CDR3 sequence reads: CACDPLQGIRDHTDKLIF. The CDR3 region has the DNA TGTGCCTGTGACCCCTTGCAGGGGATACGCGATCACACCGATAAACTCATCTTT.

The chain couples TRDV2 to TRDJ1; 10 bases are shared with TRDD3. V was clipped by 3 bases and J by 3 bases; unmatched bases: 9. CDR1 is GEAIGNYY, CDR2 EKD, per germline. The CDR3 consists of 16 residues. CDR3 sequence reads: CACDGLLLGDPDKLIF. The CDR3 DNA follows: TGTGCCTGTGACGGGCTCCTACTGGGGGATCCCGATAAACTCATCTTT.

By share, this clone counts as medium-sized. The chain employs TRDV2 and TRDJ1; 12 positions match TRDD3. Trimming cost V 3 bases and J 2 bases; bases outside gene matches: 15. Germline assignment: CDR1 GEAIGNYY and CDR2 EKD. The CDR3 contains 19 residues. The CDR3 coding sequence is TGTGCCTGTGACCCCTTAGTACTGGGGGATACAGCGCGAACCGATAAACTCATCTTT. Translation: CACDPLVLGDTARTDKLIF.

Remarks on this clone: A read error likely explains why the TCRdb protein, taken from a much larger clone, differs from this DNA's translation at residue 6; the protein shown is translated from the DNA. The chain joins TRDV2 to TRDJ1; 7 nucleotides align to TRDD3. The CDR3 has 18 residues. CDR1 and CDR2 from the germline V gene are GEAIGNYY and EKD. Trimming took 2 bases from V and 1 from J; bases not matched to a gene: 15. CDR3 nucleotides: TGTGCCTGTGACAGGCCTACTGGGGACCCTCAGGGCACCGATAAACTCATCTTT. Translation: CACDRPTGDPQGTDKLIF.

This clone was found a few times. TCRdb's protein, taken from a much larger clone, differs from this DNA's translation at residue 10, likely owing to a read error; the protein displayed comes from the DNA. The gene calls are TRDV2 and TRDJ1; D is possibly TRDD2 or TRDD3 (6 bases each). CDR1 and CDR2 (germline): GEAIGNYY, EKD. This CDR3 contains 17 residues. Trimming left V 3 bases short and J 0 bases short, with 19 bases between. Here the CDR3 reads CACDVLRSGEYTDKLIF. The CDR3 DNA follows: TGTGCCTGTGACGTCCTACGCTCTGGGGAGTACACCGATAAACTCATCTTT.

This clone has more than one count but fewer than ten. This probably arose from a read error, given a far larger clone one base away. This same CDR3 is encoded by further DNA sequences in the sample. The chain has TRDV2 and TRDJ1, with a tentative D call TRDD3 (5 bases). Germline CDR1 GEAIGNYY, CDR2 EKD. The CDR3 sequence is 15 residues long. V dropped 5 bases and J dropped 0 bases, with 15 bases sitting between them. DNA of the CDR3: TGTGCCTGTGGCCCTCTGGGCGGGTACACCGATAAACTCATCTTT. This gives the protein CACGPLGGYTDKLIF.

This clone has just a few counts. The rearrangement links TRDV2 to TRDJ1; the match to TRDD3 covers 13 bases. CDR1 is GEAIGNYY, CDR2 EKD, per germline. With 3 bases clipped from V and 1 base from J, the junction kept 13 bases outside the gene matches. This CDR3 is built from 19 residues. In DNA, the CDR3 is TGTGCCTGTGACCCAGTACTGGGGGATACGCGGACTGCCACCGATAAACTCATCTTT. Protein sequence: CACDPVLGDTRTATDKLIF.

The chain recombines TRDV2 with TRDJ3; 12 nucleotides agree with TRDD3. The V gene's germline CDR1 is GEAIGNYY and CDR2 EKD. Trimming took 2 bases from V and 0 from J; bases not matched to a gene: 10. The CDR3 is 21 amino acids. CDR3 in amino acids: CACDKAGGYDQSSWDTRQMFF. For the CDR3, the DNA is TGTGCCTGTGACAAGGCTGGGGGATACGACCAAAGCTCCTGGGACACCCGACAGATGTTTTTC.

This clone appeared many times. V usage is TRDV2 and J usage is TRDJ1; TRDD3 matches at 8 bases. Germline V lookup: CDR1 GEAIGNYY, CDR2 EKD. V trimming: 3 bases; J trimming: 0 bases; junction bases outside the gene matches: 14. The CDR3 is 18 amino acids. This chain's CDR3 is CACDPIPRGIINTDKLIF. In nucleotides, the CDR3 is TGTGCCTGTGACCCCATCCCCAGGGGGATAATTAACACCGATAAACTCATCTTT.

The chain carries TRDV2 and TRDJ1; 8 positions match TRDD3. CDR3 size: 19 residues. CDR1 and CDR2 from the germline V gene are GEAIGNYY and EKD. The trim removed 0 bases at V and 0 bases at J, leaving 14 bases unmatched. CDR3 residues: CACDTVREAGGPYTDKLIF. DNA of the CDR3: TGTGCCTGTGACACCGTCCGCGAAGCTGGGGGACCTTACACCGATAAACTCATCTTT.

For this clone: This DNA's translation differs at residue 10 from TCRdb's protein, which comes from a much larger clone; a read error is likely, and the protein shown is translated from the DNA. The V call is TRDV2, the J call TRDJ1; 8 bases align to TRDD3. Trimming took 1 base from V and 0 from J; bases not matched to a gene: 12. The germline V gene has CDR1 GEAIGNYY and CDR2 EKD. The CDR3 spans 18 residues. The DNA for the CDR3 is TGTGCCTGTGACACGGTTGGACTGGGGGTTTATAACACCGATAAACTCATCTTT. Encoded protein: CACDTVGLGVYNTDKLIF.

The table lists this clone with a few counts. The protein given by TCRdb reflects a much larger clone and differs at residue 6 from this DNA's translation, likely from a read error; the protein shown is the DNA's translation. This chain links TRDV2 with TRDJ1, with D hard to call. The V and J ends lost 0 bases and 9 bases respectively, with 25 bases between them. In germline, CDR1 is GEAIGNYY, CDR2 EKD. The CDR3 totals 17 residues. Here the CDR3 DNA reads TGTGCCTGTGACACCGCGGTGTCCCCGCCACCTGTACATGAACTCATCTTT. Translated: CACDTAVSPPPVHELIF.

Notes on this clone: A far larger clone is just one base off, so this is likely a read error. Other DNA sequences of this sample code for an identical CDR3. The chain joins TRDV2 to TRDJ3; D might be TRDD3 (6 bases). The CDR3 consists of 20 residues. CDR1 and CDR2 (germline): GEAIGNYY, EKD. Trimming left V 0 bases short and J 0 bases short, with 17 bases between. The CDR3 sequence is CACDTGALGGSSWDTRQMFF. CDR3 nucleotide sequence: TGTGCCTGTGACACCGGGGCCCTTGGGGGGAGCTCCTGGGACACCCGACAGATGTTTTTC.

Sample share makes this clone medium-sized. V is TRDV2 and J is TRDJ1, with 11 bases identical to TRDD3. V gave up 0 bases and J gave up 3 bases; unmatched junction bases: 14. Germline V gene data show CDR1 as GEAIGNYY and CDR2 as EKD. The CDR3 spans 19 residues. The CDR3 protein is CACDTGGLLGDKGPDKLIF. The CDR3 DNA follows: TGTGCCTGTGACACCGGGGGCCTACTGGGGGATAAAGGACCCGATAAACTCATCTTT.

This clone was detected many times. The chain has TRDV2 and TRDJ1, with 9 bases lining up with TRDD3. Looked up from germline, CDR1 is GEAIGNYY and CDR2 is EKD. The V and J ends lost 0 bases and 2 bases, in that order; junction bases with no gene match: 6. The CDR3 runs 16 residues. DNA for the CDR3: TGTGCCTGTGACACCGTCCGGGGATACGGTACCGATAAACTCATCTTT. The encoded protein is CACDTVRGYGTDKLIF.